This TCR beta chain was recorded in a study of CXCR3-negative and CXCR3-positive naive CD8 T cells. General study results and limits: The study found comparably high diversity in both naive subsets and much lower diversity in memory CD8+ cells.

The libraries of TRB cDNA were constructed through 5' RACE using UMI labels. TCRdb reprocessed the 5' RACE reads, with one entry per CDR3 protein and no DNA. This sample's table has 5,000 to 5,500 distinct CDR3 sequences. Subsets of CD8+ T cells were each sorted in triplicate at 250,000 to 350,000 cells apiece. Naive cells were sorted as CD45RO-, CCR7+, CD27+ and CD95-. This CDR3 has 13 amino acids. This clonotype is classed as large by frequency. What it recognizes is unknown. The J gene is TRBJ2-2, the V gene TRBV12-3 or TRBV12-4; TCRdb names TRBD1, which stays unverified in the absence of DNA. Material: naive CXCR3- CD8+ T cells from blood. The subset is: CD45RO-CCR7+CD27+CD95- naive CD8+ T cells lacking CXCR3 (TNR3-). The TCR comes from a human donor in good health. Some clones in this sample may be carry-over from other donors' samples. This CDR3 is CASSKTPTGELFF.